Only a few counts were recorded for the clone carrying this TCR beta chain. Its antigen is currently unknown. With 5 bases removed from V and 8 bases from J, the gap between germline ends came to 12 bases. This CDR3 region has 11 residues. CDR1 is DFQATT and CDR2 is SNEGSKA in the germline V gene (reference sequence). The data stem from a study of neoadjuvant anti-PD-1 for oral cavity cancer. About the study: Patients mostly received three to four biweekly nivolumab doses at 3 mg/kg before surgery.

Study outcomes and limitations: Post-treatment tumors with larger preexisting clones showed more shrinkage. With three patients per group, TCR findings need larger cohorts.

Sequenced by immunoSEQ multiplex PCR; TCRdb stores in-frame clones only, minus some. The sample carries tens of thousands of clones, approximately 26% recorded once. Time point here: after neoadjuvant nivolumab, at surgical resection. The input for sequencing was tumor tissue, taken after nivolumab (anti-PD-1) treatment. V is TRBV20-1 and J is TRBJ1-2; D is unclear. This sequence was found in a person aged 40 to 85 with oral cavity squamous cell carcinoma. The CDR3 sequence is CSALGGKGYTF. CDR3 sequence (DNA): TGCAGTGCTCTAGGAGGGAAAGGCTACACCTTC.